These 13 T cell receptor beta chains were all obtained from the same sample, sequenced in a study of blood T cell repertoires in COVID-19. The method was immunoSEQ multiplex PCR; TCRdb's version includes in-frame clones alone and lacks a portion of them. There are 250,000 to 300,000 clones in the sample; around 90% occur only once, and 2% to 2.5% lies in the top ten. The specimen was peripheral blood. These receptors were obtained from a man aged 45-65 years with acute or convalescent COVID-19.

V usage is TRBV3-1 (or the pseudogene TRBV3-2) and J usage is TRBJ2-3; tentatively, D is TRBD2 (6 bases). This CDR3 comprises 17 residues. Germline V lookup: CDR1 LGHDT, CDR2 YNNKEL (reference sequence). Trimming left V 5 bases short and J 1 base short, with 19 bases between. CDR3 sequence reads: CASSSARGARGTDTQYF. The CDR3 bases are TGTGCCAGCAGCTCCGCTCGCGGGGCTAGGGGCACAGATACGCAGTATTTT.

The chain couples TRBV3-1 (or the pseudogene TRBV3-2) to TRBJ2-3; 7 bases fit TRBD1. Germline V gene sequence: CDR1 LGHDT, CDR2 YNNKEL (reference sequence). This CDR3 region has 15 residues. V dropped 5 bases and J dropped 2; count of bases not matched to a gene: 7. The CDR3 is CASSNWGQHTDTQYF. DNA for the CDR3: TGTGCCAGCAGCAACTGGGGACAGCACACAGATACGCAGTATTTT.

V and J are TRBV9 and TRBJ2-7; 7 bases align to TRBD1. The CDR3 covers 15 residues. CDR1 is SGDLS, CDR2 YYNGEE, per germline. Unmatched junction bases numbered 9, after V lost 5 bases and J lost 1 base. This CDR3 reads CASSVTGTVSYEQYF. CDR3 sequence (DNA): TGTGCCAGCAGTGTTACCGGGACAGTATCCTACGAGCAGTACTTC.

The chain links TRBV5-1 to TRBJ1-1; TRBD1 matches 8 bases. In germline, CDR1 is SGHRS, CDR2 YFSETQ. The CDR3 covers 14 residues. The trim removed 4 bases at V and 1 base at J, leaving 3 bases unmatched. CDR3 sequence: CASSVQGGNTEAFF. The DNA of the CDR3 is TGCGCCAGCAGCGTACAGGGGGGGAACACTGAAGCTTTCTTT.

This chain uses TRBV10-3 with TRBJ2-4; D is possibly TRBD2 (5 bases). The CDR3 length is 12 residues. Trimming took off 4 bases at V and 5 bases at J, with 6 bases between the two ends. Germline V gene data show CDR1 as ENHRY and CDR2 as SYGVKD. DNA for the CDR3: TGTGCCATCAGTGGAGCGGAAAACATTCAGTACTTC. This codes for CAISGAENIQYF.

The V call is TRBV20-1, the J call TRBJ2-5; D unresolved. The germline V gene encodes CDR1 DFQATT and CDR2 SNEGSKA (reference sequence). The CDR3 has 11 residues. Trimming cost V 3 bases and J 5 bases, with 7 bases left between them. The CDR3 region is CSASPLETQYF. CDR3 DNA: TGCAGTGCTAGCCCGTTGGAGACCCAGTACTTC.

The J gene is TRBJ2-7, the V gene TRBV2; no definite D call. This CDR3 contains 15 residues. CDR1 and CDR2 from the germline V gene are SNHLY and FYNNEI. V lost 5 bases and J lost 1, with 15 bases in between. In DNA, the CDR3 is TGTGCCAGCAGTTCCCCTGACACAGATTCCTACGAGCAGTACTTC. Translating it yields CASSSPDTDSYEQYF.

The chain uses TRBV5-5 and TRBJ1-3; no definite D call. The germline V and J ends were trimmed by 3 bases and 2 bases, with 12 bases remaining between them. The CDR3 has 15 amino acids. Germline loops: CDR1 SGHKS, CDR2 YYEKEE (reference sequence). For the CDR3, the DNA is TGTGCCAGCAGCTACACGTTCCCCACTGGAAACACCATATATTTT. Translation gives CASSYTFPTGNTIYF. Combining the CDR3 with reference TRBV5-5 and TRBJ1-3 gives the whole variable domain DAGVTQSPTHLIKTRGQQVTLRCSPISGHKSVSWYQQVLGQGPQFIFQYYEKEERGRGNFPDRFSARQFPNYSSELNVNALLLGDSALYLCASSYTFPTGNTIYFGEGSWLTVV.

This clone was detected a few times. The chain couples TRBV10-1 to TRBJ1-6, with D possibly being TRBD1 (5 bases). From germline, CDR1 is WNHNN and CDR2 SYGVQD (reference sequence). This CDR3 is 16 amino acids long. V lost 8 bases and J lost 2, with 16 bases in between. CDR3 nucleotide sequence: TGCGCCAGCCGGACACCACAAGGGGCCTATAATTCACCCCTCCACTTT. It specifies CASRTPQGAYNSPLHF.

V and J are TRBV7-3 and TRBJ2-2, with a weak D call TRBD2 (6 bases). CDR3 length equals 14 residues. CDR1 is SGHTA and CDR2 is FQGTGA in the germline V gene. V shed 5 bases and J shed 5 bases, with 12 bases lying between them. CDR3 region: CASSPRGTTGELFF. DNA of the CDR3: TGTGCCAGCAGCCCCCGGGGGACTACCGGGGAGCTGTTTTTT. Complete variable domain (other parts from reference TRBV7-3 and TRBJ2-2): GAGVSQTPSNKVTEKGKYVELRCDPISGHTALYWYRQSLGQGPEFLIYFQGTGAADDSGLPNDRFFAVRPEGSVSTLKIQRTERGDSAVYLCASSPRGTTGELFFGEGSRLTVL.

The genes are TRBV18 and TRBJ1-5; 10 bases are a match to TRBD1. This CDR3 has 15 residues. Trimming took 5 bases from V and 6 from J; bases not matched to a gene: 7. Germline V CDR1 and CDR2: KGHSH, LQKENI. CDR3 residues: CASSGDRGATQPQHF. CDR3 nucleotides: TGTGCCAGCTCAGGGGACAGGGGAGCAACTCAGCCCCAGCATTTT.

The chain has TRBV6-6 and TRBJ1-2; D uncertain. The germline gives CDR1 MNHNY, CDR2 SVGAGI (reference sequence). Trimming cost V 8 bases and J 6 bases, with 16 bases left between them. The CDR3 is made up of 13 amino acids. CDR3 sequence reads: CASVREYGDGYTF. Here the CDR3 DNA reads TGTGCCAGCGTCCGGGAATACGGAGATGGCTACACCTTC.

With regard to this clone: This CDR3 is also generated by other DNA sequences in the sample. The V gene is TRBV9, the J gene TRBJ1-1; D may be TRBD1 (5 bases). CDR1 is SGDLS, CDR2 YYNGEE, per germline. V gave up 0 bases and J gave up 2 bases, with 8 bases separating them. CDR3 length: 14 amino acids. The CDR3 bases are TGTGCCAGCAGCGTAGGGGGGGAAAACACTGAAGCTTTCTTT. Translated: CASSVGGENTEAFF.